This T cell receptor beta chain was captured by sequencing in a study of blood T cell repertoires in COVID-19. The overall study: Whether acute or convalescent, the COVID-19 samples came from the United States, Italy and Spain. From T cells, B-cell-depleted T cells, or PBMCs came the material, which was cDNA or gDNA.

The CDR3 extends over 14 amino acids. V lost 5 bases and J 0 bases, leaving 11 bases between the germline ends. CDR1 and CDR2 from the germline V gene are SEHNR and FQNEAQ (reference sequence). Authors' analysis steps: Estimation of nucleated cell counts relied on the amplification of reference gene primers. TCRdb's table, derived via immunoSEQ multiplex PCR, lists solely in-frame clones and lacks some. V and J calls and clone size come straight from that table; D and trimming were deduced from the DNA. The repertoire holds 90,000 to 150,000 clones, with roughly 84% as singletons. The source material was peripheral blood. The origin of this receptor is a man aged 55 to 70 with acute or convalescent COVID-19. The chain recombines TRBV7-9 with TRBJ2-7; no clear D gene. CDR3 in amino acids: CASSGGLDSYEQYF. CDR3 DNA sequence: TGTGCCAGCAGCGGCGGCTTGGACTCCTACGAGCAGTACTTC.